The 6 T cell receptor beta chains below all came from one sample that was sequenced in a study of shared clonotypes between healthy human individuals. TCRdb's table, derived via immunoSEQ multiplex PCR, lists solely in-frame clones and lacks some. The sample lists about 1.9 million clones; around 95% were seen once. The naive CD8 fraction comprised CD45RO-negative cells positively selected for CCR7 and excluded terminally differentiated effector memory CD45RA+ cells. Sequencing was done on a sample of naive CD8+ T cells from PBMCs. The receptors stem from a man aged 18 to 35 in good health. Some clones in this sample may be carry-over from other donors' samples.

V and J are TRBV14 and TRBJ2-1; the match to TRBD2 covers 10 bases. The germline V gene encodes CDR1 SGHDN and CDR2 FVKESK. J lost 9 bases, V lost 4 bases, and 12 bases had no gene match. The CDR3 contains 16 residues. The CDR3 nucleotides read TGTGCCAGCAGCCCCCTCGCTAGCGGGAGTTACGGTGAGCAGTTCTTC. The encoded protein is CASSPLASGSYGEQFF.

The genes are TRBV28 and TRBJ2-3; TRBD1 agrees at 8 bases. The CDR3 spans 16 residues. The V gene's germline CDR1 is MDHEN and CDR2 SYDVKM. The V segment lost 6 bases and the J segment 3 bases; nucleotides outside the gene matches: 11. This chain's CDR3 is CASSDPRTGKTDTQYF. DNA of the CDR3: TGTGCCAGCAGCGACCCTCGGACAGGGAAGACAGATACGCAGTATTTT.

The rearrangement links TRBV7-9 to TRBJ2-7, with D tentatively TRBD1 or TRBD2 (5 bases each). The CDR3 extends over 13 amino acids. With 8 bases removed from V and 3 bases from J, the gap between germline ends came to 14 bases. Germline V gene sequence: CDR1 SEHNR, CDR2 FQNEAQ (reference sequence). Here the CDR3 DNA reads TGTGCCAGCCGGAACGGGGCCTACTACGAGCAGTACTTC. It codes for CASRNGAYYEQYF. The full variable domain, completed using reference TRBV7-9 and TRBJ2-7, is DTGVSQNPRHKITKRGQNVTFRCDPISEHNRLYWYRQTLGQGPEFLTYFQNEAQLEKSRLLSDRFSAERPKGSFSTLEIQRTEQGDSAMYLCASRNGAYYEQYFGPGTRLTVT.

J is TRBJ2-3 and V is TRBV7-8; 14 bases are shared with TRBD2. This CDR3 region has 17 residues. Trimming cost V 3 bases and J 4 bases; bases outside gene matches: 6. Germline CDR1 reads SGHVS; CDR2 reads FQNEAQ. CDR3 region: CASSLGLAGEPPDTQYF. As DNA, the CDR3 is TGTGCCAGCAGCTTGGGACTAGCGGGAGAACCCCCAGATACGCAGTATTTT.

This sequence joins TRBV4-1 and TRBJ1-1, with a tentative D call TRBD1 (6 bases). V gave up 3 bases and J gave up 6 bases, with 11 bases separating them. This CDR3 region has 13 residues. Germline CDR1 reads MGHRA; CDR2 reads YSYEKL. Written as DNA, the CDR3 is TGCGCCAGCAGCCATACAGGGTACGCTGAAGCTTTCTTT. Amino acid sequence: CASSHTGYAEAFF.

As concerns this clone: Other nucleotide sequences in the sample specify the same CDR3. This chain joins TRBV28 and TRBJ1-2; D perhaps matches TRBD1 (5 bases). The length of the CDR3 is 13 residues. The V and J ends lost 6 bases and 4 bases respectively, with 12 bases between them. Per the germline V gene, CDR1 is MDHEN and CDR2 is SYDVKM. CDR3 in DNA: TGTGCCAGCAGGCCGCAGGGAGGCTATGGCTACACCTTC. This sequence encodes CASRPQGGYGYTF.